Presented here are 29 T cell receptor beta chains from one specimen sequenced in a study of shared clonotypes between healthy human individuals (dated by TCRdb to 2020 to 2022). Library generation was performed with the immunoSEQ multiplex PCR assay. TCRdb retrieved this table from immuneACCESS and kept in-frame rearrangements only. Not all clones are present; in checked studies, unresolved V genes account for under half, and no reason is known for the remainder. Across this sample there are roughly 1,500,000 clones, with approximately 98% seen only once. Clones ranked in the top ten supply about 0.45% of the sample. Sequencing used naive CD4+ T cells sorted from blood. The sample's cell subset or site label, decoded: CD45RA+ positively selected. The receptors shown here come from a man under 40 in good health.

The chain combines TRBV30 with TRBJ2-7, with D perhaps being TRBD1 or TRBD2 (6 bases each). V was trimmed by 0 bases and J by 4 bases, leaving 13 bases between them. From germline, CDR1 is GTSNPN and CDR2 SVGIG (reference sequence). This CDR3 is 14 amino acids long. CDR3 loop: CAWSVGGNLYEQYF. As DNA, the CDR3 is TGTGCCTGGAGTGTAGGGGGGAACCTTTACGAGCAGTACTTC.

V gene TRBV19 combines with J gene TRBJ1-2, with 7 bases identical to TRBD1. V trimming: 3 bases; J trimming: 4 bases; junction bases outside the gene matches: 5. The CDR3 is made up of 14 amino acids. Germline CDR1 reads LNHDA; CDR2 reads SQIVND (reference sequence). CDR3 DNA sequence: TGTGCCAGTAGTATCCGGGACAGCCTCTATGGCTACACCTTC. It translates to CASSIRDSLYGYTF.

The chain employs TRBV19 and TRBJ2-5; 10 bases align to TRBD2. The V segment lost 6 bases and the J segment 4 bases; nucleotides outside the gene matches: 17. CDR1 and CDR2 (germline): LNHDA, SQIVND (reference sequence). The CDR3 has 18 residues. The CDR3 spells CASSATPPLAGVGETQYF. CDR3 sequence (DNA): TGTGCCAGTAGCGCCACTCCCCCCCTAGCGGGAGTTGGAGAGACCCAGTACTTC.

CDR3 in amino acids: CASSHPGMGEKLFF. The CDR3 nucleotides are TGCGCCAGCAGCCACCCGGGGATGGGAGAAAAACTGTTTTTT. This chain connects TRBV5-1 to TRBJ1-4; D call uncertain. Trimming cost V 4 bases and J 8 bases, with 15 bases left between them. The CDR3 has 14 residues. The germline CDR1 and CDR2 sequences are SGHRS and YFSETQ.

The J gene is TRBJ2-1, the V gene TRBV28, with D unresolved. Between the trimmed V and J ends, which lost 3 bases and 4 bases, there was a span of 13 bases. The CDR3 is made up of 15 amino acids. Germline CDR1 reads MDHEN; CDR2 reads SYDVKM. CDR3: CASSFVGPTYNEQFF. CDR3 DNA: TGTGCCAGCAGTTTCGTCGGACCTACTTACAATGAGCAGTTCTTC.

The V gene is TRBV19, the J gene TRBJ2-5; D not resolved. V lost 5 bases to trimming and J lost 5 bases, with 9 bases between them. The CDR3 is 12 amino acids. From germline, CDR1 is LNHDA and CDR2 SQIVND (reference sequence). The CDR3 nucleotides read TGTGCCAGTAGTCGAGCGTTTGAGACCCAGTACTTC. It is translated as CASSRAFETQYF.

V is TRBV7-2 and J is TRBJ2-7, with a weak D call TRBD1 (7 bases). The germline V gene encodes CDR1 SGHTA and CDR2 FQGNSA. V gave up 8 bases and J gave up 6 bases, with 20 bases separating them. The CDR3 spans 14 residues. The CDR3 here is CASSLQGGLSEQYF. CDR3 coding DNA: TGTGCCAGCTCCCTTCAGGGGGGTCTCTCCGAGCAGTACTTC.

V and J are TRBV5-6 and TRBJ1-1; D is unclear. Trimming left V 0 bases short and J 6 bases short, with 12 bases between. Germline loops: CDR1 SGHDT, CDR2 YYEEEE. This CDR3 has 14 residues. The CDR3 sequence: CASSLAVGKPEAFF. The CDR3 DNA is TGTGCCAGCAGCTTGGCGGTTGGTAAACCTGAAGCTTTCTTT.

The chain combines TRBV7-9 with TRBJ2-7; D remains ambiguous. This CDR3 region has 13 residues. The ends were cut back, 5 bases at V and 3 bases at J, with 11 bases in the middle. From germline, CDR1 is SEHNR and CDR2 FQNEAQ (reference sequence). CDR3 amino acids: CASSPNSYYEQYF. The CDR3 nucleotides are TGTGCCAGCAGCCCTAACTCGTACTACGAGCAGTACTTC. Supplemented by reference TRBV7-9 and TRBJ2-7, the full variable domain reads DTGVSQNPRHKITKRGQNVTFRCDPISEHNRLYWYRQTLGQGPEFLTYFQNEAQLEKSRLLSDRFSAERPKGSFSTLEIQRTEQGDSAMYLCASSPNSYYEQYFGPGTRLTVT.

A word on this clone: Additional DNA sequences in this sample encode the identical CDR3. V is TRBV7-2 and J is TRBJ2-3; possible D gene TRBD2, 5 bases. Trimming stripped 1 base from V and 3 bases from J, with 11 bases between. The CDR3 covers 15 residues. Germline V gives CDR1 SGHTA, CDR2 FQGNSA. CDR3 in amino acids: CASSLVRLATDTQYF. The CDR3 DNA reads TGTGCCAGCAGCTTAGTGCGGCTAGCAACAGATACGCAGTATTTT. Full variable domain (outside the CDR3, taken from reference TRBV7-2 and TRBJ2-3): GAGVSQSPSNKVTEKGKDVELRCDPISGHTALYWYRQSLGQGLEFLIYFQGNSAPDKSGLPSDRFSAERTGGSVSTLTIQRTQQEDSAVYLCASSLVRLATDTQYFGPGTRLTVL.

The CDR3 sequence is CAIAKDRAPNYGYTF. CDR3 bases: TGTGCCATAGCCAAGGACAGGGCCCCAAACTATGGCTACACCTTC. V is TRBV10-3 and J is TRBJ1-2, with 8 positions matching TRBD1. CDR3 size: 15 residues. V lost 9 bases to trimming and J lost 2 bases; unmatched junction nucleotides: 11. CDR1 is ENHRY and CDR2 is SYGVKD in the germline V gene.

The chain has TRBV4-3 and TRBJ1-2; D perhaps matches TRBD1 (6 bases). The CDR3 length is 14 residues. Trimming removed 0 bases from V and 2 bases from J, with 7 bases in between. The germline gives CDR1 LGHNA, CDR2 YSLEER. The CDR3, as DNA: TGCGCCAGCAGCCAAGATCAGGGGAACTATGGCTACACCTTC. Translated, it gives CASSQDQGNYGYTF.

Only one count was recorded for this clone. The chain carries TRBV7-6 and TRBJ2-1; D gene ambiguous. V gave up 1 base and J gave up 9 bases, with 19 bases separating them. This CDR3 has 16 amino acids. Germline lookup yields CDR1 SGHVS and CDR2 FNYEAQ. The CDR3 DNA reads TGTGCCAGCAGCTTAGGTAGTACAGCCGCTTATGGTGAGCAGTTCTTC. This encodes CASSLGSTAAYGEQFF. The whole variable domain, remainder taken from reference TRBV7-6 and TRBJ2-1, is GAGVSQSPRYKVTKRGQDVALRCDPISGHVSLYWYRQALGQGPEFLTYFNYEAQQDKSGLPNDRFSAERPEGSISTLTIQRTEQRDSAMYRCASSLGSTAAYGEQFFGPGTRLTVL.

The V gene is TRBV9, the J gene TRBJ2-2, with 7 bases that match TRBD1. CDR3 length: 14 residues. V shed 10 bases, J shed 6 bases, and the junction held 12 bases outside the gene matches. Germline-derived CDR1 and CDR2 are SGDLS and YYNGEE. This CDR3 reads CARNAGTEAGELFF. CDR3 coding DNA: TGTGCCCGCAACGCCGGGACAGAGGCCGGGGAGCTGTTTTTT.

Points on this clone: The same CDR3 is also encoded by other DNA sequences in this sample. The chain links TRBV5-1 to TRBJ2-3; 8 bases agree with TRBD2. This CDR3 comprises 14 residues. V was pared by 0 bases and J by 6 bases, with 3 bases of the junction left unmatched. Germline lookup yields CDR1 SGHRS and CDR2 YFSETQ. Here the CDR3 reads CASSLGLALDTQYF. In DNA, the CDR3 is TGCGCCAGCAGCTTGGGACTAGCGTTGGATACGCAGTATTTT.

This chain links TRBV28 with TRBJ2-3; 12 nucleotides align to TRBD1. Per the germline V gene, CDR1 is MDHEN and CDR2 is SYDVKM. The CDR3 is 13 amino acids. V dropped 8 bases and J dropped 6; count of bases not matched to a gene: 3. The CDR3 sequence is CASGTGGWDTQYF. CDR3 in DNA: TGTGCCAGCGGGACAGGGGGCTGGGATACGCAGTATTTT.

The chain couples TRBV5-1 to TRBJ2-1; 7 nucleotides align to TRBD1. Per the germline V gene, CDR1 is SGHRS and CDR2 is YFSETQ. The V gene end was trimmed by 3 bases and the J gene end by 3 bases; junction bases not matched to a gene: 12. The CDR3 length is 17 residues. The CDR3 sequence is CASSSTGTALNYNEQFF. The CDR3, as DNA: TGCGCCAGCAGCTCAACCGGGACAGCGCTAAACTACAATGAGCAGTTCTTC.

The chain is built from TRBV7-3 and TRBJ2-1; D uncertain. The germline V gene has CDR1 SGHTA and CDR2 FQGTGA. The V and J ends lost 4 bases and 2 bases respectively, with 6 bases between them. There are 13 residues in the CDR3. CDR3 nucleotide sequence: TGTGCCAGCAGCTCGACCACCTACAATGAGCAGTTCTTC. As protein: CASSSTTYNEQFF. Drawing the rest from reference TRBV7-3 and TRBJ2-1, the complete variable domain is GAGVSQTPSNKVTEKGKYVELRCDPISGHTALYWYRQSLGQGPEFLIYFQGTGAADDSGLPNDRFFAVRPEGSVSTLKIQRTERGDSAVYLCASSSTTYNEQFFGPGTRLTVL.

V usage is TRBV2 and J usage is TRBJ2-2; either TRBD1 or TRBD2 may fit D (7 bases each). From germline, CDR1 is SNHLY and CDR2 FYNNEI. Trimming took 7 bases from V and 3 from J, leaving 15 bases between them. This CDR3 contains 15 residues. CDR3 amino acids: CASKRDSLYTGELFF. CDR3 sequence (DNA): TGTGCCAGCAAGCGGGACAGCCTTTACACCGGGGAGCTGTTTTTT.

CDR3 sequence: CSVTIVGPGNTQYF. As DNA, the CDR3 is TGCAGCGTGACGATAGTGGGGCCGGGTAATACGCAGTATTTT. The rearrangement uses TRBV29-1 and TRBJ2-3, with D possibly matching TRBD1 (5 bases). CDR1 is SQVTM and CDR2 is ANQGSEA in the germline V gene. V lost 6 bases to trimming and J lost 7 bases, with 20 bases between them. The CDR3 length is 14 residues.

V gene TRBV10-1 combines with J gene TRBJ2-2, with 11 bases fitting TRBD2. V gave up 8 bases and J gave up 5 bases; unmatched junction bases: 1. CDR1 and CDR2 from the germline V gene are WNHNN and SYGVQD (reference sequence). This CDR3 has 13 residues. The CDR3 DNA reads TGCGCCAGCGGACTAGCGGGTACCGGGGAGCTGTTTTTT. This sequence encodes CASGLAGTGELFF.

In regard to this clone: Other nucleotide sequences from this sample produce the same CDR3. The chain carries TRBV19 and TRBJ2-7; TRBD2 might be the D (5 bases). V lost 3 bases and J 1 base, leaving 10 bases between the germline ends. The CDR3 has 14 amino acids. Germline loops: CDR1 LNHDA, CDR2 SQIVND (reference sequence). This CDR3 is CASSIGLASYEQYF. CDR3 nucleotide sequence: TGTGCCAGTAGTATCGGGCTAGCTTCCTACGAGCAGTACTTC.

This chain links TRBV9 with TRBJ2-7, with D possibly being TRBD1 (6 bases). The V gene lost 0 bases and the J gene lost 6 bases, with 19 bases spanning the gap. Germline loops: CDR1 SGDLS, CDR2 YYNGEE. The CDR3 runs to 16 residues. CDR3 region: CASSVGYRQAIPEQYF. The DNA for the CDR3 is TGTGCCAGCAGCGTAGGGTATCGACAGGCCATCCCCGAGCAGTACTTC.

The chain recombines TRBV2 with TRBJ2-2; TRBD1 matches at 7 bases. Germline V gene data show CDR1 as SNHLY and CDR2 as FYNNEI. The V segment lost 2 bases and the J segment 8 bases; nucleotides outside the gene matches: 2. The CDR3 spans 13 residues. CDR3 coding DNA: TGTGCCAGCAGTGAAAACAGGGGTGGGGAGCTGTTTTTT. Translating it yields CASSENRGGELFF. Full variable domain (rest looked up from reference TRBV2 and TRBJ2-2): EPEVTQTPSHQVTQMGQEVILRCVPISNHLYFYWYRQILGQKVEFLVSFYNNEISEKSEIFDDQFSVERPDGSNFTLKIRSTKLEDSAMYFCASSENRGGELFFGEGSRLTVL.

The chain has TRBV7-2 and TRBJ2-1, with 9 nucleotides matching TRBD2. The germline V gene encodes CDR1 SGHTA and CDR2 FQGNSA. The V and J ends lost 2 bases and 10 bases, in that order; junction bases with no gene match: 0. There are 12 residues in the CDR3. This CDR3 is CASSLLAGEQFF. The CDR3, as DNA: TGTGCCAGCAGCTTACTAGCGGGAGAGCAGTTCTTC.

This clone came up once. This chain connects TRBV28 to TRBJ2-1; TRBD1 is a possible D gene (7 bases). V lost 7 bases and J lost 9, with 25 bases in between. Looked up from germline, CDR1 is MDHEN and CDR2 is SYDVKM. The CDR3 is 16 residues long. The CDR3 nucleotides are TGTGCCAGCACCTTAGGCGCAGGGGGGTTGTCGGGTGAGCAGTTCTTC. Translation gives CASTLGAGGLSGEQFF.

This clone was detected once. The chain combines TRBV5-6 with TRBJ2-7; either TRBD1 or TRBD2 may supply D (5 bases each). Germline V gene lookup returns CDR1 SGHDT and CDR2 YYEEEE. This CDR3 comprises 17 residues. Trimming shortened V by 1 base and J by 1 base, and 18 bases separated the two germline ends. The CDR3 coding sequence is TGTGCCAGCAGCTTGTTCAAGGGCCAGGGAGAATCCTACGAGCAGTACTTC. It codes for CASSLFKGQGESYEQYF.

The genes are TRBV9 and TRBJ1-3; 7 bases fit TRBD1. CDR1 and CDR2 (germline): SGDLS, YYNGEE. The CDR3 has 17 residues. After removal of 0 bases from V and 0 bases from J, the junction contained 6 bases not matched to a gene. CDR3 sequence (DNA): TGTGCCAGCAGCGTAGCGGGGACAGTCGTCTCTGGAAACACCATATATTTT. Amino acid sequence: CASSVAGTVVSGNTIYF.

The V gene is TRBV9, the J gene TRBJ1-2; possible D gene TRBD1, 5 bases. CDR3 length: 17 amino acids. CDR1 and CDR2 (germline): SGDLS, YYNGEE. The germline V and J ends were trimmed by 3 bases and 0 bases, with 18 bases remaining between them. This chain's CDR3 is CASSERRQPPANYGYTF. CDR3 nucleotide sequence: TGTGCCAGCAGCGAGAGGCGACAGCCACCAGCTAACTATGGCTACACCTTC. The full variable domain, completed using reference TRBV9 and TRBJ1-2, is DSGVTQTPKHLITATGQRVTLRCSPRSGDLSVYWYQQSLDQGLQFLIQYYNGEERAKGNILERFSAQQFPDLHSELNLSSLELGDSALYFCASSERRQPPANYGYTFGSGTRLTVV.